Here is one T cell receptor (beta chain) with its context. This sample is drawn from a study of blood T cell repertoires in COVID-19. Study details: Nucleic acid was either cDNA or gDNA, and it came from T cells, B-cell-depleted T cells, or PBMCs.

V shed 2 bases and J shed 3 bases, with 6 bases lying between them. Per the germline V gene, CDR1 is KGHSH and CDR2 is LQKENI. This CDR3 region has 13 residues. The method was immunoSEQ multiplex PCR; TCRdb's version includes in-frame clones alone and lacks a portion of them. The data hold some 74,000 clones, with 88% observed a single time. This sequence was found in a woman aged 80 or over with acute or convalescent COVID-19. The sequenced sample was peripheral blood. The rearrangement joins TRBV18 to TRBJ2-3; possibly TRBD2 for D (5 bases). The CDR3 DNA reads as TGTGCCAGCTCACCAACGGGGACAGATACGCAGTATTTT. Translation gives CASSPTGTDTQYF.